Shown below are 17 T cell receptor beta chains from a single sample sequenced in a study of regulatory T cells in long-lasting Graves disease. Time point: persistent/refractory GD, antithyroid drugs over 5 years with positive TRAb. The TCR library was made from RNA extracted from PBMCs. Through Arm-PCR of CDR3 regions and iRepertoire HTBI primers, TCR beta libraries were built. TCRdb recomputed calls from the multiplex PCR reads with MiXCR, one row per CDR3 protein. The sample carries under 450,000 distinct CDR3 sequences, roughly 20% recorded once. Sequencing was performed on peripheral blood mononuclear cells (PBMCs), taken when the disease was refractory, from a patient treated with antithyroid drugs. These receptors all stem from a woman aged 35 to 49 with Graves disease.

CDR3 sequence: CASSDSRTVVSQHF. DNA for the CDR3: TGTGCCAGCAGTGACAGTAGGACCGTTGTGTCCCAGCATTTT. This chain connects TRBV6-2 or TRBV6-3 to TRBJ1-5, with D maybe TRBD1 (5 bases). CDR1 and CDR2 from the germline V gene are MNHEY and SVGEGT. The V gene lost 5 bases and the J gene lost 11 bases, with 19 bases spanning the gap. The CDR3 consists of 14 residues.

This clonotype was seen only once. The genes are TRBV11-2 and TRBJ2-1; no clear D gene. CDR1 SGHAT and CDR2 FQNNGV come from the germline V gene. The CDR3 totals 15 residues. V was cut by 5 bases and J by 0 bases, with 11 bases left in between. CDR3 sequence (DNA): TGTGCCAGCAGCCCCGGGCGGAGCTCCTACAATGAGCAGTTCTTC. Its protein product is CASSPGRSSYNEQFF.

This clonotype appeared many times. This chain links TRBV11-2 with TRBJ1-2; 8 bases are a match to TRBD1. After removal of 5 bases from V and 3 bases from J, the junction contained 8 bases not matched to a gene. Germline V lookup: CDR1 SGHAT, CDR2 FQNNGV. The CDR3 totals 15 residues. In DNA, the CDR3 is TGTGCCAGCAGCCACGGACAGGGTAGTCACTATGGCTACACCTTC. Protein product: CASSHGQGSHYGYTF.

This clonotype was seen at least ten times. The gene calls are TRBV2 and TRBJ2-7; perhaps D is TRBD1 or TRBD2 (5 bases each). The CDR3 sequence is 12 residues long. V dropped 6 bases and J dropped 4 bases, with 10 bases sitting between them. CDR1 and CDR2 from the germline V gene are SNHLY and FYNNEI. The CDR3 bases are TGTGCCAGCAGATGGGACCGGTACGAGCAGTACTTC. Translation gives CASRWDRYEQYF. The complete variable domain, with remaining parts taken from reference TRBV2 and TRBJ2-7, reads EPEVTQTPSHQVTQMGQEVILRCVPISNHLYFYWYRQILGQKVEFLVSFYNNEISEKSEIFDDQFSVERPDGSNFTLKIRSTKLEDSAMYFCASRWDRYEQYFGPGTRLTVT.

Worth noting for this clonotype: A much larger clonotype is one base distant, so this may be a read error. This chain connects TRBV27 to TRBJ2-2; tentatively, D is TRBD1 (5 bases). Germline loops: CDR1 MNHEY, CDR2 SMNVEV (reference sequence). This CDR3 comprises 14 residues. Trimming shortened V by 8 bases and J by 6 bases, and 16 bases separated the two germline ends. CDR3 sequence reads: CASGRDRFAGELFF. Here the CDR3 DNA reads TGTGCCAGCGGGCGAGACAGATTCGCCGGGGAGCTGTTTTTT.

This clonotype was observed at least ten times. The chain recombines TRBV5-5 with TRBJ2-5; maybe TRBD2 (6 bases). The CDR3 has 15 amino acids. Germline CDR1 SGHKS, CDR2 YYEKEE (reference sequence). Trimming pared 2 bases from V and 2 bases from J, leaving 13 bases between. The CDR3 loop is CASSFVGGLQETQYF. CDR3 coding DNA: TGTGCCAGCAGCTTCGTGGGAGGCCTACAAGAGACCCAGTACTTC.

This clonotype appeared a few times. The rearrangement joins TRBV2 to TRBJ1-3; possible D gene TRBD1, 5 bases. The germline V gene has CDR1 SNHLY and CDR2 FYNNEI. There are 14 residues in the CDR3. Trimming pared 9 bases from V and 2 bases from J, leaving 14 bases between. CDR3 bases: TGTGCCAGGGGGGGGATATCTACTGGAAACACCATATATTTT. This gives the protein CARGGISTGNTIYF.

This clonotype came up many times. The chain is built from TRBV28 and TRBJ1-1; maybe TRBD1 (5 bases). The CDR3 totals 14 residues. Germline CDR1 is MDHEN and CDR2 is SYDVKM. V lost 3 bases, J lost 1 base, and 9 bases lay in between. CDR3 sequence reads: CASSFIRENTEAFF. In DNA, the CDR3 is TGTGCCAGCAGTTTCATCAGGGAGAACACTGAAGCTTTCTTT.

This clonotype occurred a few times. The rearrangement links TRBV5-6 to TRBJ1-2; TRBD1 aligns across 7 bases. The CDR3 covers 17 residues. With 4 bases clipped from V and 2 bases from J, the junction kept 14 bases outside the gene matches. Germline values: CDR1 SGHDT, CDR2 YYEEEE. This CDR3 is CASSDKRSGTANYGYTF. The CDR3 region has the DNA TGTGCCAGCAGCGATAAACGATCCGGGACAGCAAACTATGGCTACACCTTC.

The chain uses TRBV9 and TRBJ2-5; D is possibly TRBD1 (8 bases). In germline, CDR1 is SGDLS, CDR2 YYNGEE. This CDR3 has 16 amino acids. Trimming took 0 bases from V and 4 from J, leaving 16 bases between them. The CDR3: CASSVAMDREGETQYF. The CDR3 nucleotides are TGTGCCAGCAGCGTAGCGATGGACAGGGAGGGAGAGACCCAGTACTTC.

This chain uses TRBV7-3 with TRBJ2-7, with D possibly TRBD2 on 5 matching bases. V was shortened by 5 bases and J by 0 bases, with 14 bases between the two germline ends. The CDR3 is 15 amino acids. Germline loops: CDR1 SGHTA, CDR2 FQGTGA. CDR3 residues: CASSLGTGSSYEQYF. In nucleotides, the CDR3 is TGTGCCAGCAGCCTTGGAACTGGGAGCTCCTACGAGCAGTACTTC.

This clonotype was picked up many times. V gene TRBV28 combines with J gene TRBJ2-2, with D perhaps matching TRBD1 or TRBD2 (7 bases each). In germline, CDR1 is MDHEN, CDR2 SYDVKM. The germline V and J ends were trimmed by 4 bases and 5 bases, with 20 bases remaining between them. This CDR3 region has 17 residues. The DNA of the CDR3 is TGTGCCAGCAGTTCAAACTCAGGGGGAGGGGGAACCGGGGAGCTGTTTTTT. Residues: CASSSNSGGGGTGELFF.

Many counts were recorded for this clonotype. This sequence joins TRBV12-3 or TRBV12-4 and TRBJ2-7; D is unresolved. The CDR3 is 14 residues long. V was clipped by 4 bases and J by 0 bases, with 10 bases between them. The CDR3 spells CASSSHGTSYEQYF. In nucleotides, the CDR3 is TGTGCCAGCAGTTCCCACGGAACCTCCTACGAGCAGTACTTC.

The rearrangement links TRBV11-1 to TRBJ2-7; 7 positions match TRBD2. The V and J ends lost 6 bases and 2 bases, in that order; junction bases with no gene match: 10. Per the germline V gene, CDR1 is SGHAT and CDR2 is FQDESV (reference sequence). CDR3 length: 15 residues. CDR3 sequence: CASSPSGIGPYEQYF. Written as DNA, the CDR3 is TGTGCCAGCAGTCCGAGCGGGATAGGGCCCTACGAGCAGTACTTC.

This clonotype was seen ten or more times. The chain is built from TRBV7-8 and TRBJ2-7; a weak D match, TRBD2 (6 bases). The CDR3 spans 12 residues. CDR1 SGHVS and CDR2 FQNEAQ come from the germline V gene. The germline V and J ends were trimmed by 4 bases and 4 bases, with 8 bases remaining between them. CDR3 in amino acids: CASSSGLYEQYF. CDR3 nucleotide sequence: TGTGCCAGCAGCTCGGGACTTTACGAGCAGTACTTC.

This clonotype was recorded at least ten times. The chain employs TRBV2 and TRBJ2-1; D unresolved. The CDR3 length is 13 residues. Trimming shortened V by 7 bases and J by 4 bases, and 11 bases separated the two germline ends. Germline loops: CDR1 SNHLY, CDR2 FYNNEI. The CDR3 coding sequence is TGTGCCAGCAAAAGCGACACTTACAATGAGCAGTTCTTC. Protein sequence: CASKSDTYNEQFF.

The rearrangement links TRBV3-1 to TRBJ2-7; 13 positions agree with TRBD2. Germline assignment: CDR1 LGHDT and CDR2 YNNKEL (reference sequence). The length of the CDR3 is 16 residues. Trimming cost V 1 base and J 7 bases; bases outside gene matches: 7. The CDR3 nucleotides read TGTGCCAGCAGCCAAGGGGGACTAGCGGGAATTGGTGAGCAGTACTTC. It codes for CASSQGGLAGIGEQYF.